These T cell receptor beta chains were read from a single sample in a study of neurological immune-mediated disorders. Each CDR3 protein gets one entry after TCRdb re-called the 5' RACE reads with MiXCR. The top ten clones hold approximately 1.8% of a sample with roughly 60,000 distinct CDR3 sequences, approximately 10% of them seen once. The sequencing input was PBMCs. All receptors derive from a man aged 55 to 69 in good health. Each CDR3 is given with its conserved first and last residue. D genes are given only for firm matches. Clone size is stated in some rows and not others, as once, few, many or a class when expanded.

v_call	j_call	clone_size	d_call	cdr3_nt	cdr3_aa
TRBV4-3	TRBJ2-6	many	TRBD1	TGCGCCAGCAGCCAAGATTATCGGACAGGGGGCTCTGGGGCCAACGTCCTGACTTTC	CASSQDYRTGGSGANVLTF
TRBV12-3/TRBV12-4	TRBJ2-7	many	TRBD1	TGTGCCAGCAGTCCGGGACAGGGGGCTGGGTCCTACGAGCAGTACTTC	CASSPGQGAGSYEQYF
TRBV10-3	TRBJ1-4	many	.	TGTGCCATGCTCAGAGAAAAACTGTTTTTT	CAMLREKLFF
TRBV20-1	TRBJ1-6	many	.	TGCAGTGCTAGAGATCTCAAACGAGGACGCGATTCACCCCTCCACTTT	CSARDLKRGRDSPLHF
TRBV12-3/TRBV12-4	TRBJ1-1	.	TRBD1	TGTGCCAGCAGTTCAGGGGGCTTCACTGAAGCTTTCTTT	CASSSGGFTEAFF
TRBV5-1	TRBJ2-2	many	.	TGCGCCAGCAGCCCCCAAAGGCATGACACCGGGGAGCTGTTTTTT	CASSPQRHDTGELFF
TRBV5-1	TRBJ2-3	many	TRBD1	TGCGCCAGCAGCCCCCGCCCCTCCGGGACAGGCACAGATACGCAGTATTTT	CASSPRPSGTGTDTQYF
TRBV20-1	TRBJ1-1	many	.	TGCAGTGCTAGGGCCAGGAACACTGAAGCTTTCTTT	CSARARNTEAFF
TRBV5-1	TRBJ1-1	many	TRBD1	TGCGCCAGCAGCCCATACCTTGGACAGGGGCGAACTGAAGCTTTCTTT	CASSPYLGQGRTEAFF
TRBV4-2	TRBJ1-5	many	TRBD1	TGTGCCAGCAGCCCCGACAGGCAGACAGGGGACAATCAGCCCCAGCATTTT	CASSPDRQTGDNQPQHF
TRBV28	TRBJ1-2	many	TRBD1	TGTGCCAGCAGTTTGCCGGACAGGCTCGATGGCTACACCTTC	CASSLPDRLDGYTF